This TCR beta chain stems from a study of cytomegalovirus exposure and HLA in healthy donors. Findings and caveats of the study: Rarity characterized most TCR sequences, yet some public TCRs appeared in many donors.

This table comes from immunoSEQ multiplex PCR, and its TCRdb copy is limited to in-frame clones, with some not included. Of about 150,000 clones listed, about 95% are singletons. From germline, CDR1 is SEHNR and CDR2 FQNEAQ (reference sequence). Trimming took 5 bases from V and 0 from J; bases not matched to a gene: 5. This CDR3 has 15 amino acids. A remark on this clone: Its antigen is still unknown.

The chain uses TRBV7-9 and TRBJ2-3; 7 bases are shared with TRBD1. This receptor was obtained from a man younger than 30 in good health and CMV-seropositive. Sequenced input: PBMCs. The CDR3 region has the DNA TGTGCCAGCAGCCTCCGGACAGGCAGCACAGATACGCAGTATTTT. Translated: CASSLRTGSTDTQYF.